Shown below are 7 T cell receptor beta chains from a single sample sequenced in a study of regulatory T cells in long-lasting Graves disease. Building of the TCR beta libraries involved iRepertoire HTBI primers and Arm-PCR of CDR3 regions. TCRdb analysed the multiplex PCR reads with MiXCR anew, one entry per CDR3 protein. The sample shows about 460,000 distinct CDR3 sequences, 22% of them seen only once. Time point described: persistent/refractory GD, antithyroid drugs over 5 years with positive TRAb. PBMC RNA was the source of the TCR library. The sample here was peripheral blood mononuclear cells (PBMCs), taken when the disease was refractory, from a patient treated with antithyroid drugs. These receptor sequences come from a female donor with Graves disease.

This chain's CDR3 is CASSPRRLAGINEQFF. CDR3 DNA: TGTGCCAGCAGCCCAAGAAGACTAGCGGGAATCAATGAGCAGTTCTTC. The rearrangement links TRBV7-9 to TRBJ2-1, with 11 bases fitting TRBD2. This CDR3 region has 16 residues. CDR1 and CDR2 from the germline V gene are SEHNR and FQNEAQ (reference sequence). With V trimmed by 5 bases and J by 6 bases, 9 bases remained unmatched.

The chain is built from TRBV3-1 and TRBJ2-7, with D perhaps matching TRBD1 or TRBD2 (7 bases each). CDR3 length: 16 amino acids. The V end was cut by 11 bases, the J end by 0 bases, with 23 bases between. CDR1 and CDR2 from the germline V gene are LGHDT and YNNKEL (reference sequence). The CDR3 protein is CAAGGSGPLSSYEQYF. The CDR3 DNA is TGTGCCGCAGGGGGTAGCGGGCCATTAAGCTCCTACGAGCAGTACTTC.

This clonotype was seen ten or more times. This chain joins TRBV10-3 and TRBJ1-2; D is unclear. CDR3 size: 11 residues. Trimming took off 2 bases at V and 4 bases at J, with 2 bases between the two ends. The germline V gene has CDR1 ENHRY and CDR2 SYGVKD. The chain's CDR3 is CAISEVYGYTF. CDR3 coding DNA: TGTGCCATCAGTGAGGTCTATGGCTACACCTTC.

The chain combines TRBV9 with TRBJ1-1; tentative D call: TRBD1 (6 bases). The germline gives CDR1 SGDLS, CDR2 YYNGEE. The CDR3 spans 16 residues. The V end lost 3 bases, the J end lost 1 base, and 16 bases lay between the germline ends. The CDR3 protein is CASSAEGVSRNTEAFF. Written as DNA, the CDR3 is TGTGCCAGCAGCGCTGAGGGGGTCTCGCGGAACACTGAAGCTTTCTTT.

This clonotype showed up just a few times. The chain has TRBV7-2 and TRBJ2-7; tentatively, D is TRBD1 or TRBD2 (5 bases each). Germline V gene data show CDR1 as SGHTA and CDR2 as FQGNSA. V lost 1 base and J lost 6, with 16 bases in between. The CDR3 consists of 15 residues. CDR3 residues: CASSLGFSGTGEQYF. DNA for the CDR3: TGTGCCAGCAGCTTAGGGTTCTCGGGGACCGGCGAGCAGTACTTC.

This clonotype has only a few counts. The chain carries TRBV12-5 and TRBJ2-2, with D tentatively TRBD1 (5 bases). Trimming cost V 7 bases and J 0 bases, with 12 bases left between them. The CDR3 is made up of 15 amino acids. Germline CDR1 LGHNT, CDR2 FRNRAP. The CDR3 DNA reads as TGTGCTAGTGCCCAGGACACCGCGAACACCGGGGAGCTGTTTTTT. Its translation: CASAQDTANTGELFF.

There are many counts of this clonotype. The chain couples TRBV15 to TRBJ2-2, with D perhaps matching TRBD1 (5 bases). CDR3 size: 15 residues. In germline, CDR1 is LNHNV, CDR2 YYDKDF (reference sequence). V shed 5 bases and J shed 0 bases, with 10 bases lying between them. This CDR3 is CATSADSANTGELFF. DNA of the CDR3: TGTGCCACCAGCGCCGACAGCGCGAACACCGGGGAGCTGTTTTTT.